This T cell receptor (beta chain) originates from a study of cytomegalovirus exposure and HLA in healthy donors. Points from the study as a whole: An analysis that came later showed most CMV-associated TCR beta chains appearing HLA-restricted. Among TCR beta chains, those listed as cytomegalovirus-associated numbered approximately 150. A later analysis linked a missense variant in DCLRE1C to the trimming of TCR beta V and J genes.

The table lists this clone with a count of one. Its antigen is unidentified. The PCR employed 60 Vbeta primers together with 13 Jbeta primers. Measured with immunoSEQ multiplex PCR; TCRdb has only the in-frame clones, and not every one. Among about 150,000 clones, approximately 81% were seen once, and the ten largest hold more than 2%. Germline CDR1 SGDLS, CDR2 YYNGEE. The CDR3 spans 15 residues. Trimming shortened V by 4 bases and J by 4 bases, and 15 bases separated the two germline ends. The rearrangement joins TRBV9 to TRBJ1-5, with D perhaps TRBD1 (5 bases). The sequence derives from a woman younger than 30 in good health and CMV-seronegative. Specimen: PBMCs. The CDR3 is CASSTQGAGNQPQHF. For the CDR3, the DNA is TGTGCCAGCAGCACCCAAGGGGCAGGGAATCAGCCCCAGCATTTT.